The 3 T cell receptor beta chains reported below all come from one sample, sequenced in a study of CXCR3-negative and CXCR3-positive naive CD8 T cells. cDNA libraries for TRB were generated by 5' RACE incorporating UMI labels. From the 5' RACE reads, TCRdb lists one entry per CDR3 protein and no DNA. This table holds roughly 61,000 distinct CDR3 sequences. These receptors have no known antigen. Study-level points and caveats: The TRB CDR3s that CXCR3-positive naive cells carried were more hydrophobic than those of CXCR3-negative naive cells.

Source material: naive CXCR3+ CD8+ T cells from blood. Specified subset: CD45RO-CCR7+CD27+CD95- naive CD8+ T cells expressing CXCR3 (TNR3+). The receptors shown here come from a human donor in good health. Some clones in this sample may be carry-over from other donors' samples.

V gene TRBV6-2 or TRBV6-3 combines with J gene TRBJ1-5. Germline-derived CDR1 and CDR2 are MNHEY and SVGEGT. The CDR3 consists of 13 residues. The CDR3: CASSYELNQPQHF.

The V and J genes are TRBV19 and TRBJ2-7; the D call of TRBD1 rests on TCRdb alone, since no DNA is present to check it. The CDR3 is 15 residues long. CDR1 is LNHDA and CDR2 is SQIVND in the germline V gene (reference sequence). The CDR3: CASSSGAGGIYEQYF.

The chain links TRBV18 to TRBJ2-1; no DNA is available, so the TRBD1 call from TCRdb remains unchecked. CDR1 and CDR2 from the germline V gene are KGHSH and LQKENI. CDR3 length: 15 residues. The CDR3 loop is CASSEFSALGYEQFF.